This is a list of T cell receptor beta chains from one sample in a study of blood T cell repertoires in COVID-19. Assay: immunoSEQ multiplex PCR; the TCRdb copy retains only in-frame clones and omits some. The repertoire has roughly 32,000 clones, roughly 73% of them found once; the top ten carry approximately 15%. Sequenced: peripheral blood. Source of these receptors: a man at least 80 years old with active or convalescent COVID-19. The CDR3 runs from the conserved cysteine through the conserved F or W. A D gene is named only where the DNA matches it firmly. Size is omitted from some rows. Given values are once, few, many or a class for expanded clones.

CDR3aa: CASSQPAGGIDEQFF
CDR3nt: TGTGCCAGCAGCCAACCAGCGGGAGGGATCGATGAGCAGTTCTTC
abundance: -
v_gene: TRBV16
j_gene: TRBJ2-1
d_gene: TRBD2

CDR3aa: CASRPRRGMNTEAFF
CDR3nt: TGTGCCAGCAGGCCCAGGCGAGGGATGAACACTGAAGCTTTCTTT
abundance: -
v_gene: TRBV28
j_gene: TRBJ1-1
d_gene: -

CDR3aa: CASSLGDEQYF
CDR3nt: TGCGCCAGCAGCTTGGGCGACGAGCAGTACTTC
abundance: -
v_gene: TRBV5-1
j_gene: TRBJ2-7
d_gene: -

CDR3aa: CASRDRTGGPGELFF
CDR3nt: TGTGCCAGCAGAGATAGGACAGGGGGTCCCGGGGAGCTGTTTTTT
abundance: -
v_gene: TRBV7-7
j_gene: TRBJ2-2
d_gene: TRBD1

CDR3aa: CASSPGTGRGANYGYTF
CDR3nt: TGTGCCAGTAGTCCGGGGACAGGTCGGGGCGCCAACTATGGCTACACCTTC
abundance: -
v_gene: TRBV19
j_gene: TRBJ1-2
d_gene: TRBD1

CDR3aa: CASSLQTAYNSPLHF
CDR3nt: TGTGCCAGCAGTCTTCAGACAGCGTATAATTCACCCCTCCACTTT
abundance: -
v_gene: TRBV28
j_gene: TRBJ1-6
d_gene: -

CDR3aa: CASSRLYQSGETQYF
CDR3nt: TGTGCCAGCTCACGACTCTATCAGAGCGGAGAGACCCAGTACTTC
abundance: few
v_gene: TRBV18
j_gene: TRBJ2-5
d_gene: -

CDR3aa: CASSQSPIDSSYNEQFF
CDR3nt: TGTGCCAGCAGCCAATCCCCGATAGACAGCTCCTACAATGAGCAGTTCTTC
abundance: -
v_gene: TRBV4-2
j_gene: TRBJ2-1
d_gene: -

CDR3aa: CASGLVRTPGLASYEQYF
CDR3nt: TGTGCTAGTGGTTTGGTGAGAACTCCGGGACTAGCATCCTACGAGCAGTACTTC
abundance: few
v_gene: TRBV12-5
j_gene: TRBJ2-7
d_gene: TRBD2

CDR3aa: CASSPREGHIQYF
CDR3nt: TGTGCCAGCTCACCGCGGGAGGGCCACATTCAGTACTTC
abundance: -
v_gene: TRBV18
j_gene: TRBJ2-4
d_gene: TRBD2

CDR3aa: CASSYHGTGTGETQYF
CDR3nt: TGTGCCAGCAGTTACCACGGAACAGGGACAGGAGAGACCCAGTACTTC
abundance: -
v_gene: TRBV6-5
j_gene: TRBJ2-5
d_gene: TRBD1

CDR3aa: CASSLDMYGYTF
CDR3nt: TGCGCCAGCAGCTTGGATATGTATGGCTACACCTTC
abundance: few
v_gene: TRBV5-1
j_gene: TRBJ1-2
d_gene: -

CDR3aa: CASSRTGGMSYEQYF
CDR3nt: TGTGCCAGCAGTCGGACAGGGGGGATGTCCTACGAGCAGTACTTC
abundance: -
v_gene: TRBV11-3
j_gene: TRBJ2-7
d_gene: TRBD1

CDR3aa: CASSEQGRNSGANVLTF
CDR3nt: TGTGCCAGCAGTGAACAGGGGCGAAACTCTGGGGCCAACGTCCTGACTTTC
abundance: once
v_gene: TRBV6-1
j_gene: TRBJ2-6
d_gene: -

CDR3aa: CASSLGASLQETQYF
CDR3nt: TGTGCCAGCAGCTTAGGGGCTAGCCTCCAAGAGACCCAGTACTTC
abundance: -
v_gene: TRBV7-2
j_gene: TRBJ2-5
d_gene: -

CDR3aa: CASSDPAWGRETQYF
CDR3nt: TGTGCCAGCAGTGACCCCGCATGGGGGCGAGAGACCCAGTACTTC
abundance: -
v_gene: TRBV25-1
j_gene: TRBJ2-5
d_gene: -

CDR3aa: CASNPPLGTGVRNEQFF
CDR3nt: TGTGCCAGTAACCCGCCCCTCGGGACAGGGGTTCGAAATGAGCAGTTCTTC
abundance: few
v_gene: TRBV19
j_gene: TRBJ2-1
d_gene: TRBD1

CDR3aa: CASSLQLTAQPQHF
CDR3nt: TGTGCCAGCAGTTTACAGTTGACAGCCCAGCCCCAGCATTTT
abundance: -
v_gene: TRBV28
j_gene: TRBJ1-5
d_gene: -

CDR3aa: CASSLDSGGRLIVYGYTF
CDR3nt: TGTGCCAGCAGCTTGGATTCGGGGGGCCGCTTGATCGTCTATGGCTACACCTTC
abundance: -
v_gene: TRBV5-5
j_gene: TRBJ1-2
d_gene: -

CDR3aa: CASSVNSGGIFTEAFF
CDR3nt: TGTGCCAGTAGCGTGAACTCAGGGGGCATATTTACTGAAGCTTTCTTT
abundance: once
v_gene: TRBV19
j_gene: TRBJ1-1
d_gene: TRBD1

CDR3aa: CASSASVQETQYF
CDR3nt: TGTGCCAGCAGTGCTAGCGTACAAGAGACCCAGTACTTC
abundance: few
v_gene: TRBV2
j_gene: TRBJ2-5
d_gene: -

CDR3aa: CASSFAGIYGGYTF
CDR3nt: TGTGCCAGCAGTTTCGCAGGGATATATGGTGGCTACACCTTC
abundance: -
v_gene: TRBV2
j_gene: TRBJ1-2
d_gene: -

CDR3aa: CASSRSGIFLFF
CDR3nt: TGTGCCAGCAGCCGGTCAGGGATATTTTTGTTCTTC
abundance: -
v_gene: TRBV3-1/TRBV3-2
j_gene: TRBJ2-1
d_gene: -

CDR3aa: CASSLSGGGREQYF
CDR3nt: TGTGCCAGCAGTTTATCGGGGGGTGGGCGCGAGCAGTACTTC
abundance: -
v_gene: TRBV27
j_gene: TRBJ2-7
d_gene: -

CDR3aa: CASSLQQGENEKLFF
CDR3nt: TGTGCCAGCAGCTTACAACAGGGGGAGAATGAAAAACTGTTTTTT
abundance: -
v_gene: TRBV13
j_gene: TRBJ1-4
d_gene: TRBD1

CDR3aa: CASSQDRRQETQYF
CDR3nt: TGTGCCAGCAGCCAGGACAGGAGGCAAGAGACCCAGTACTTC
abundance: -
v_gene: TRBV3-1/TRBV3-2
j_gene: TRBJ2-5
d_gene: TRBD1

CDR3aa: CASSLRAGGAYEQYF
CDR3nt: TGTGCCAGCAGTCTGAGGGCAGGGGGCGCGTACGAGCAGTACTTC
abundance: -
v_gene: TRBV6-4
j_gene: TRBJ2-7
d_gene: TRBD1

CDR3aa: CASSYSDFRVGSGSFNEQYF
CDR3nt: TGTGCCAGCAGTTACTCGGACTTTAGAGTGGGTAGCGGGAGCTTCAACGAGCAGTACTTC
abundance: few
v_gene: TRBV6-2/TRBV6-3
j_gene: TRBJ2-7
d_gene: TRBD2

CDR3aa: CASSPLTDGNTIYF
CDR3nt: TGTGCCAGCTCACCACTGACTGATGGAAACACCATATATTTT
abundance: -
v_gene: TRBV18
j_gene: TRBJ1-3
d_gene: -

CDR3aa: CASSPLQGSYNEQFF
CDR3nt: TGCGCCAGCTCTCCACTCCAGGGATCCTACAATGAGCAGTTCTTC
abundance: -
v_gene: TRBV10-1
j_gene: TRBJ2-1
d_gene: -

CDR3aa: CASSLSSGTNEQFF
CDR3nt: TGCGCCAGCAGCTTGTCTAGCGGGACGAATGAGCAGTTCTTC
abundance: -
v_gene: TRBV5-1
j_gene: TRBJ2-1
d_gene: TRBD2

CDR3aa: CASSTWDRSSGANVLTF
CDR3nt: TGTGCCAGCAGCACTTGGGACAGAAGCTCTGGGGCCAACGTCCTGACTTTC
abundance: -
v_gene: TRBV9
j_gene: TRBJ2-6
d_gene: TRBD1

CDR3aa: CASSLSTSGTYEQYF
CDR3nt: TGTGCCAGCAGCTTGTCGACTAGCGGAACCTACGAGCAGTACTTC
abundance: -
v_gene: TRBV5-5
j_gene: TRBJ2-7
d_gene: TRBD2

CDR3aa: CASNIGTGGFNEQFF
CDR3nt: TGTGCCAGCAATATCGGGACAGGGGGATTCAATGAGCAGTTCTTC
abundance: -
v_gene: TRBV6-6
j_gene: TRBJ2-1
d_gene: TRBD1

CDR3aa: CASSFQDYNEQFF
CDR3nt: TGTGCCAGCAGCTTTCAGGACTACAATGAGCAGTTCTTC
abundance: once
v_gene: TRBV5-4
j_gene: TRBJ2-1
d_gene: -

CDR3aa: CASSLAGQGRAEAFF
CDR3nt: TGTGCCAGCAGCTTAGCGGGTCAGGGGAGAGCTGAAGCTTTCTTT
abundance: -
v_gene: TRBV7-2
j_gene: TRBJ1-1
d_gene: -

CDR3aa: CASSLAQREPYEQYF
CDR3nt: TGCGCCAGCAGCTTGGCCCAGCGGGAGCCCTACGAGCAGTACTTC
abundance: few
v_gene: TRBV5-1
j_gene: TRBJ2-7
d_gene: TRBD2

CDR3aa: CASSVVQGGRTDTQYF
CDR3nt: TGTGCCAGCAGTGTTGTGCAGGGTGGGAGGACAGATACGCAGTATTTT
abundance: -
v_gene: TRBV2
j_gene: TRBJ2-3
d_gene: -

CDR3aa: CSVSSGVTDTQYF
CDR3nt: TGCAGCGTTTCGAGCGGGGTTACAGATACGCAGTATTTT
abundance: once
v_gene: TRBV29-1
j_gene: TRBJ2-3
d_gene: TRBD2

CDR3aa: CASRSSSDQSPEQYF
CDR3nt: TGCGCCAGCAGAAGCTCTAGCGACCAGTCGCCCGAGCAGTACTTC
abundance: few
v_gene: TRBV10-2
j_gene: TRBJ2-7
d_gene: -

CDR3aa: CASSFGPNGDIQYF
CDR3nt: TGTGCCAGCAGCTTCGGCCCTAACGGAGACATTCAGTACTTC
abundance: -
v_gene: TRBV5-8
j_gene: TRBJ2-4
d_gene: -

CDR3aa: CASSLRGINTEAFF
CDR3nt: TGTGCCAGCAGCTTGAGAGGAATTAATACTGAAGCTTTCTTT
abundance: -
v_gene: TRBV5-6
j_gene: TRBJ1-1
d_gene: -

CDR3aa: CASSSLAGGPNEQFF
CDR3nt: TGTGCCAGCTCATCCTTAGCGGGAGGGCCGAATGAGCAGTTCTTC
abundance: once
v_gene: TRBV18
j_gene: TRBJ2-1
d_gene: TRBD2

CDR3aa: CASSPVGRWDTEAFF
CDR3nt: TGCGCCAGCAGTCCGGTGGGGCGGTGGGACACTGAAGCTTTCTTT
abundance: -
v_gene: TRBV23-1
j_gene: TRBJ1-1
d_gene: -

CDR3aa: CASRGADRETQYF
CDR3nt: TGTGCCAGTAGGGGGGCGGATCGGGAGACCCAGTACTTC
abundance: -
v_gene: TRBV19
j_gene: TRBJ2-5
d_gene: -

CDR3aa: CASSFRTSGIYNEQFF
CDR3nt: TGTGCCAGCAGCTTCCGGACTAGCGGGATTTATAATGAGCAGTTCTTC
abundance: -
v_gene: TRBV7-2
j_gene: TRBJ2-1
d_gene: TRBD2

CDR3aa: CASSPRTSGYTGELFF
CDR3nt: TGTGCCAGCAGCCCCCGGACTAGCGGTTACACCGGGGAGCTGTTTTTT
abundance: once
v_gene: TRBV9
j_gene: TRBJ2-2
d_gene: TRBD2